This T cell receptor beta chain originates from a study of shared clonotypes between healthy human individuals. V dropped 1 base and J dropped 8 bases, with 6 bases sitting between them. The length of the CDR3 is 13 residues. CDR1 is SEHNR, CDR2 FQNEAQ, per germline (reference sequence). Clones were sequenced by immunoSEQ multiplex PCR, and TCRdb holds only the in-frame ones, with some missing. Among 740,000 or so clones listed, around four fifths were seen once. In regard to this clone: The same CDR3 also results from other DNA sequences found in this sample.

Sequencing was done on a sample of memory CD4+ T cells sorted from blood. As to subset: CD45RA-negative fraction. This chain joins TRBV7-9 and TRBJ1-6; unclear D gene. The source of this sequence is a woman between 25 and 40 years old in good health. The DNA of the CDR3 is TGTGCCAGCAGCTTAGATCTGGATTCACCCCTCCACTTT. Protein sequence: CASSLDLDSPLHF.